Presented here are 18 T cell receptor beta chains from one specimen sequenced in a study of cytomegalovirus exposure and HLA in healthy donors. It was with 60 Vbeta and 13 Jbeta primers that the PCR ran. Method: immunoSEQ multiplex PCR; TCRdb's copy keeps in-frame clones and lacks some. The sample holds tens of thousands of clones, under 70% seen once. Sequencing used PBMCs. These receptors were taken from a woman between 50 and 59 years old in good health and CMV-seropositive.

Only one count was recorded for this clone. The J gene is TRBJ2-7, the V gene TRBV7-6; TRBD1 matches 11 bases. The CDR3 consists of 17 residues. The junction had 8 bases not matched to a gene; V was cut back by 0 bases and J by 4 bases. Germline V gives CDR1 SGHVS, CDR2 FNYEAQ. CDR3 residues: CASSLALPGQGEYEQYV. The CDR3 nucleotides are TGTGCCAGCAGCTTAGCGCTCCCGGGACAGGGGGAATACGAGCAGTACGTC.

The chain recombines TRBV10-3 with TRBJ2-3, with 12 bases that match TRBD2. Looked up from germline, CDR1 is ENHRY and CDR2 is SYGVKD. Losses at the gene ends were 6 bases for V and 4 bases for J; bases not matched to a gene: 11. The CDR3 contains 17 residues. This chain's CDR3 is CAIRIALTSGGSDTQYF. The CDR3 DNA reads TGTGCCATCAGGATTGCCCTGACTAGCGGGGGTTCAGATACGCAGTATTTT.

The chain has TRBV5-1 and TRBJ1-1; 7 positions match TRBD1. In germline, CDR1 is SGHRS, CDR2 YFSETQ. This CDR3 has 15 amino acids. V dropped 4 bases and J dropped 0; count of bases not matched to a gene: 6. The CDR3 DNA sequence: TGCGCCAGCAGCCGAGGGACAGACTTGAACACTGAAGCTTTCTTT. It yields the protein CASSRGTDLNTEAFF.

This chain links TRBV9 with TRBJ2-3; no reliable D call. The CDR3 sequence is 14 residues long. Per germline, CDR1 SGDLS and CDR2 YYNGEE. The V end was cut by 2 bases, the J end by 1 base, with 8 bases between. The CDR3 nucleotides are TGTGCCAGCAGCGTCATCGGTGGCACAGATACGCAGTATTTT. Translated, it gives CASSVIGGTDTQYF.

The rearrangement uses TRBV7-3 and TRBJ1-2; 8 nucleotides align to TRBD1. This CDR3 has 16 amino acids. Germline CDR1 SGHTA, CDR2 FQGTGA. V was clipped by 5 bases and J by 4 bases; unmatched bases: 12. For the CDR3, the DNA is TGTGCCAGCAGCGAATATGGACAGGGAACATTCTATGGCTACACCTTC. This sequence encodes CASSEYGQGTFYGYTF.

The chain employs TRBV6-5 and TRBJ1-1; 7 nucleotides line up with TRBD1. Germline CDR1 is MNHEY and CDR2 is SVGAGI. The junction had 11 bases not matched to a gene; V was cut back by 6 bases and J by 7 bases. The CDR3 length is 14 residues. CDR3 bases: TGTGCCAGCAGGGGGTTTCGGACAGGCCGTGAAGCTTTCTTT. This codes for CASRGFRTGREAFF.

The genes are TRBV11-2 and TRBJ1-2; a possible D gene is TRBD1 (5 bases). Trimming cost V 1 base and J 5 bases, with 20 bases left between them. CDR1 and CDR2 from the germline V gene are SGHAT and FQNNGV. The CDR3 totals 17 residues. CDR3 sequence reads: CASSLVRFGGTAYGYTF. In DNA, the CDR3 is TGTGCCAGCAGCTTAGTACGGTTCGGGGGAACAGCTTATGGCTACACCTTC.

The chain combines TRBV19 with TRBJ2-7; tentative D call: TRBD1 (5 bases). Germline-derived CDR1 and CDR2 are LNHDA and SQIVND (reference sequence). V lost 3 bases to trimming and J lost 3 bases, with 12 bases between them. The CDR3 has 14 amino acids. The DNA of the CDR3 is TGTGCCAGTAGTATTAACGGCAGGGACTACGAGCAGTACTTC. Translated, it gives CASSINGRDYEQYF.

The rearrangement uses TRBV19 and TRBJ1-2, with 7 positions matching TRBD1. Germline CDR1 reads LNHDA; CDR2 reads SQIVND (reference sequence). V gave up 10 bases and J gave up 3 bases; unmatched junction bases: 8. The CDR3 has 13 amino acids. This chain's CDR3 is CATSTGTDYGYTF. In nucleotides, the CDR3 is TGTGCCACTTCCACCGGGACAGACTATGGCTACACCTTC.

The chain has TRBV7-8 and TRBJ1-3; no clear D gene. CDR1 SGHVS and CDR2 FQNEAQ come from the germline V gene. The CDR3 runs to 15 residues. Trimming shortened V by 5 bases and J by 0 bases, and 11 bases separated the two germline ends. The CDR3, as DNA: TGTGCCAGCAGCCCGCGATTCTACTCTGGAAACACCATATATTTT. The encoded protein is CASSPRFYSGNTIYF.

The chain combines TRBV2 with TRBJ1-2, with D possibly being TRBD1 (6 bases). Between the trimmed V and J ends, which lost 6 bases and 7 bases, there was a span of 12 bases. The CDR3 has 12 amino acids. Germline V gene data show CDR1 as SNHLY and CDR2 as FYNNEI. Here the CDR3 DNA reads TGTGCCAGCAGGCAGGGGACGATTGGCTACACCTTC. As protein: CASRQGTIGYTF.

This clone appeared a single time. The chain has TRBV29-1 and TRBJ2-3; D remains ambiguous. The CDR3 has 13 residues. The germline CDR1 and CDR2 sequences are SQVTM and ANQGSEA. Trimming removed 7 bases at V and 5 bases at J, with 16 bases between. CDR3 DNA: TGCAGCGGAGATACGGGTAGAGGAGATACGCAGTATTTT. It is translated as CSGDTGRGDTQYF.

A word on this clone: The sample holds other DNA sequences that translate to the same CDR3. The V and J genes are TRBV5-1 and TRBJ1-6, with D uncertain. V dropped 3 bases and J dropped 8 bases, with 9 bases sitting between them. The germline V gene encodes CDR1 SGHRS and CDR2 YFSETQ. This CDR3 is built from 13 residues. CDR3 nucleotide sequence: TGCGCCAGCAGCTCCGGGTTTGATTCACCCCTCCACTTT. As protein: CASSSGFDSPLHF.

V and J are TRBV5-6 and TRBJ2-2; TRBD1 aligns across 9 bases. The CDR3 is 15 residues long. In germline, CDR1 is SGHDT, CDR2 YYEEEE. V trimming: 4 bases; J trimming: 5 bases; junction bases outside the gene matches: 6. CDR3 loop: CASSGRDRATGELFF. In DNA form, the CDR3 reads TGTGCCAGCAGCGGCCGGGACAGGGCTACCGGGGAGCTGTTTTTT.

The chain recombines TRBV5-4 with TRBJ1-1; D gene uncertain. CDR3 size: 15 residues. V lost 1 base to trimming and J lost 4 bases, with 14 bases between them. Germline V gene data show CDR1 as SGHNT and CDR2 as YYREEE (reference sequence). The CDR3 DNA sequence: TGTGCCAGCAGCTTGATTCGAGGGATCGGCACTGAAGCTTTCTTT. It codes for CASSLIRGIGTEAFF.

This clone has more than one count but fewer than ten. The rearrangement uses TRBV10-3 and TRBJ2-5; TRBD2 matches at 10 bases. Germline lookup yields CDR1 ENHRY and CDR2 SYGVKD. The V gene end was trimmed by 6 bases and the J gene end by 1 base; junction bases not matched to a gene: 8. The CDR3 has 16 residues. CDR3 in DNA: TGTGCCATCAGGGCCAGCGGGGGGGCCCCCCAAGAGACCCAGTACTTC. It translates to CAIRASGGAPQETQYF.

The table lists this clone with a count of one. Different DNA sequences within this sample yield the same CDR3. This chain uses TRBV6-5 with TRBJ2-1, with 7 bases fitting TRBD2. The germline gives CDR1 MNHEY, CDR2 SVGAGI. The ends lost 6 bases at V and 9 bases at J; junction bases unmatched: 8. The CDR3 runs to 13 residues. The CDR3 nucleotides read TGTGCCAGCAGCAGACTCCCGGGGGGTGAGCAGTTCTTC. This translates into CASSRLPGGEQFF.

In this sample, this clone turned up a few times. The V and J genes are TRBV7-2 and TRBJ2-4, with 10 bases identical to TRBD2. V was clipped by 5 bases and J by 1 base; unmatched bases: 5. The germline V gene encodes CDR1 SGHTA and CDR2 FQGNSA. This CDR3 is 16 amino acids long. CDR3 coding DNA: TGTGCCAGCAGCCTCGCTAGCGGGGGCGCCAAAAACATTCAGTACTTC. Translating gives CASSLASGGAKNIQYF.